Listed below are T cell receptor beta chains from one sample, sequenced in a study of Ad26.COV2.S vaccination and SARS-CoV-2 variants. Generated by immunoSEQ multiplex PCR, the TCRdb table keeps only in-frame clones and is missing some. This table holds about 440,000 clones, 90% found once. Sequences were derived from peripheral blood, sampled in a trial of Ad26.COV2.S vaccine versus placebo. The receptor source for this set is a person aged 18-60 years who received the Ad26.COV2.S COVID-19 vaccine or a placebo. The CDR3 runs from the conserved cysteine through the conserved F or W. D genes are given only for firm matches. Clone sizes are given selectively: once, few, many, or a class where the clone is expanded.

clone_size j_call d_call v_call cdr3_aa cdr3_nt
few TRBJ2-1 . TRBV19 CASGRRSGSLSSYNEQFF TGTGCCAGTGGGAGGAGGAGCGGTTCCTTGAGCTCCTACAATGAGCAGTTCTTC
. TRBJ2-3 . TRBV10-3 CATRRDGDTDTQYF TGTGCCACTCGCCGGGACGGAGACACAGATACGCAGTATTTT
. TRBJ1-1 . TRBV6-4 CASSVGENTEAFF TGTGCCAGCAGTGTCGGGGAGAACACTGAAGCTTTCTTT
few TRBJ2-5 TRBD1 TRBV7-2 CASSLVDRAQETQYF TGTGCCAGCAGCTTAGTAGACAGGGCCCAAGAGACCCAGTACTTC
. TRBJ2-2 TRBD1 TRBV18 CASSPGTGGLTGELFF TGTGCCAGCTCACCGGGGACAGGGGGCCTCACCGGGGAGCTGTTTTTT
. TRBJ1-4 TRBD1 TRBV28 CASSSGTGHATNEKLFF TGTGCCAGCAGTTCCGGGACAGGCCATGCAACTAATGAAAAACTGTTTTTT
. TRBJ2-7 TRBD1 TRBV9 CASSRSSGTVDSYEQYF TGTGCCAGCAGCCGGTCGTCCGGGACAGTCGACTCCTACGAGCAGTACTTC
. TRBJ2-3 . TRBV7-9 CASSWGFMEDTQYF TGTGCCAGCAGCTGGGGCTTTATGGAAGATACGCAGTATTTT
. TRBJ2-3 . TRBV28 CASRMPGRLTDTQYF TGTGCCAGCCGAATGCCGGGACGGCTCACAGATACGCAGTATTTT
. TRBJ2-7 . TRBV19 CASSIDGQGSSYEQYF TGTGCCAGTAGTATAGATGGGCAGGGGAGCTCCTACGAGCAGTACTTC
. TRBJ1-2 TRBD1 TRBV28 CASSYPGGNYGYTF TGTGCCAGCAGTTACCCAGGGGGTAACTATGGCTACACCTTC
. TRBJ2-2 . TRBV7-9 CASSSYLGVSTGELFF TGTGCCAGCAGCTCATACCTCGGGGTTAGCACCGGGGAGCTGTTTTTT
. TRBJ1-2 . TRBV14 CASSQGSANYGYTF TGTGCCAGCAGCCAAGGATCGGCTAACTATGGCTACACCTTC